This is a list of T cell receptor beta chains from one sample in a study of CD8 T cells in Susac syndrome. One entry per CDR3 protein results from TCRdb running MiXCR on the immunoSEQ multiplex PCR reads. Here the sample spans tens of thousands of distinct CDR3 sequences, roughly nine tenths being singletons. The sequenced material came from CD8+ T cells from PBMCs. These receptors were collected from a human donor with multiple sclerosis. Both conserved end residues are part of each CDR3. Fields, in order: CDR3 protein, CDR3 DNA, clone size, J gene, D gene, V gene. D genes are given only for firm matches. Size values are once, few and many counts, or a class for expanded clones, and some rows have none.

CASGLAYGQGNTEAFF,TGTGCTAGTGGTTTGGCTTACGGACAGGGGAACACTGAAGCTTTCTTT,NA,TRBJ1-1,TRBD1,TRBV12-5
CASSLHPYGTVNTEAFF,TGTGCCAGCAGTCTCCACCCCTACGGGACAGTGAACACTGAAGCTTTCTTT,NA,TRBJ1-1,TRBD1,TRBV12-3/TRBV12-4
CASSVGTGGNTEAFF,TGTGCCAGCAGCGTAGGGACAGGGGGTAACACTGAAGCTTTCTTT,NA,TRBJ1-1,TRBD1,TRBV9
CASSFQAPYEQYF,TGTGCCAGCAGTTTCCAGGCCCCCTACGAGCAGTACTTC,NA,TRBJ2-7,NA,TRBV27
CASSQGGEHYEQYF,TGTGCCAGCAGCCAGGGGGGGGAACACTACGAGCAGTACTTC,once,TRBJ2-7,TRBD2,TRBV3-1
CASSSRESSGANVLTF,TGTGCCAGCAGCTCCAGGGAAAGCTCTGGGGCCAACGTCCTGACTTTC,NA,TRBJ2-6,NA,TRBV7-6
CATSLGGTYEQYF,TGTGCCACCTCGCTCGGGGGAACCTACGAGCAGTACTTC,NA,TRBJ2-7,NA,TRBV12-3/TRBV12-4
CASSTWTSGDTDTQYF,TGTGCCAGTAGTACCTGGACTAGCGGAGACACAGATACGCAGTATTTT,NA,TRBJ2-3,TRBD2,TRBV19
CATNRSSGYSNTGELFF,TGTGCCACTAATAGGTCTAGCGGTTACTCGAACACCGGGGAGCTGTTTTTT,NA,TRBJ2-2,TRBD2,TRBV19
CASSLGSGELFF,TGTGCCAGCAGTTTAGGGTCCGGGGAGCTGTTTTTT,few,TRBJ2-2,NA,TRBV12-3/TRBV12-4
CATSAGRAGQPQHF,TGTGCCACCAGTGCGGGTCGGGCGGGCCAGCCCCAGCATTTT,NA,TRBJ1-5,NA,TRBV24-1
CASSQDPGGLFEKLFF,TGCGCCAGCAGCCAAGATCCAGGGGGGCTGTTCGAAAAACTGTTTTTT,NA,TRBJ1-4,TRBD1,TRBV4-1
CASSLGIRAGSSDTQYF,TGTGCCAGCAGCTTAGGTATTCGAGCGGGGAGCTCGGATACGCAGTATTTT,NA,TRBJ2-3,TRBD2,TRBV7-8
CASSERAQGIGVNTEAFF,TGCGCCAGCAGTGAACGGGCACAGGGAATAGGCGTGAACACTGAAGCTTTCTTT,NA,TRBJ1-1,NA,TRBV10-2
CASRRGQGDEQYF,TGTGCCAGCAGGCGGGGACAGGGGGACGAGCAGTACTTC,once,TRBJ2-7,TRBD1,TRBV7-9
CASSSPAVGEVDGYTF,TGTGCCAGCAGCTCTCCAGCTGTTGGGGAGGTAGATGGCTACACCTTC,NA,TRBJ1-2,NA,TRBV7-2
CASSEQQTTEAFF,TGTGCCAGCAGTGAACAGCAAACAACTGAAGCTTTCTTT,NA,TRBJ1-1,NA,TRBV6-1
CASSEVVGMANEKLFF,TGTGCCAGCAGTGAAGTCGTAGGAATGGCTAATGAAAAACTGTTTTTT,NA,TRBJ1-4,NA,TRBV6-1
CACHPSGGLHTGELFF,TGTGCCTGCCACCCCAGCGGGGGGTTACACACCGGGGAGCTGTTTTTT,NA,TRBJ2-2,TRBD2,TRBV30
CASSLQGGEKLFF,TGTGCCAGCAGTTTACAGGGAGGAGAAAAACTGTTTTTT,NA,TRBJ1-4,NA,TRBV28
CSAIDTGDIYGYTF,TGCAGTGCAATTGACACCGGGGACATCTATGGCTACACCTTC,NA,TRBJ1-2,NA,TRBV20-1
CASSPPPGGTEAFF,TGTGCCAGCTCACCACCGCCCGGGGGCACTGAAGCTTTCTTT,NA,TRBJ1-1,NA,TRBV18
CASTWTVNTEAFF,TGTGCCAGCACCTGGACAGTGAACACTGAAGCTTTCTTT,NA,TRBJ1-1,NA,TRBV12-3/TRBV12-4
CATSDLRDNSNEQFF,TGTGCCACCAGTGATTTGCGGGACAACTCGAATGAGCAGTTCTTC,NA,TRBJ2-1,NA,TRBV24-1
CASSSGVAGDHNEQFF,TGTGCCAGCAGTTCGGGAGTAGCGGGAGACCACAATGAGCAGTTCTTC,NA,TRBJ2-1,TRBD2,TRBV28
CSVEEWYNEQFF,TGCAGCGTTGAAGAGTGGTACAATGAGCAGTTCTTC,NA,TRBJ2-1,NA,TRBV29-1
CASSGGGSREKLFF,TGTGCCAGCAGCGGGGGTGGGAGCCGTGAAAAACTGTTTTTT,NA,TRBJ1-4,NA,TRBV9
CASSSQGSGNEQFF,TGTGCCAGCAGTTCTCAGGGGTCGGGCAATGAGCAGTTCTTC,NA,TRBJ2-1,NA,TRBV6-2/TRBV6-3
CASEHSNQPQHF,TGTGCCAGTGAACATTCGAATCAGCCCCAGCATTTT,NA,TRBJ1-5,NA,TRBV6-1
CASSPQVNTYEQYF,TGTGCCAGCAGCCCGCAGGTTAATACCTACGAGCAGTACTTC,NA,TRBJ2-7,NA,TRBV28
CANHLAGRYNEQFF,TGTGCCAACCACCTAGCGGGGCGATACAATGAGCAGTTCTTC,NA,TRBJ2-1,TRBD2,TRBV2
CASRETGKNYGYTF,TGTGCCAGCAGGGAAACAGGGAAGAACTATGGCTACACCTTC,NA,TRBJ1-2,NA,TRBV27
CASSQSSRQGRAGELFF,TGCGCCAGCAGTCAATCTTCGCGGCAGGGGAGGGCCGGGGAGCTGTTTTTT,NA,TRBJ2-2,NA,TRBV23-1
CASSPPGGIISEAFF,TGTGCCAGCAGCCCCCCCGGGGGGATTATCTCTGAAGCTTTCTTT,NA,TRBJ1-1,NA,TRBV11-1
CASSMRDRVIDEQYF,TGTGCCAGCAGCATGAGGGACAGGGTTATCGACGAGCAGTACTTC,NA,TRBJ2-7,TRBD1,TRBV5-6
CSARALRGWDTQYF,TGCAGTGCTAGGGCCCTAAGGGGGTGGGATACGCAGTATTTT,NA,TRBJ2-3,NA,TRBV20-1
CASRKTSGTLNEQFF,TGTGCCAGCAGAAAGACTAGCGGGACCCTCAATGAGCAGTTCTTC,NA,TRBJ2-1,TRBD2,TRBV6-1
CASSYPPTVSYEQYF,TGTGCCAGCAGTTACCCTCCGACAGTCTCCTACGAGCAGTACTTC,NA,TRBJ2-7,NA,TRBV6-6
CASSSRQDGANEKLFF,TGTGCCAGCAGCTCCCGACAGGATGGGGCTAATGAAAAACTGTTTTTT,NA,TRBJ1-4,NA,TRBV7-9
CASTGGISYEQYF,TGTGCCAGCACCGGGGGGATCTCCTACGAGCAGTACTTC,NA,TRBJ2-7,TRBD2,TRBV5-6
CASSLEGGANYEQYF,TGTGCCAGCAGCTTAGAGGGCGGGGCTAACTACGAGCAGTACTTC,NA,TRBJ2-7,NA,TRBV11-2
CASRGGWGTDTQYF,TGTGCCAGCAGAGGGGGGTGGGGCACAGATACGCAGTATTTT,NA,TRBJ2-3,NA,TRBV6-5
CASSIGTAYYEQYF,TGTGCCAGTAGTATAGGGACGGCGTATTACGAGCAGTACTTC,once,TRBJ2-7,NA,TRBV19
CASSIEGHRFLNEQFF,TGTGCCAGTAGTATAGAGGGCCACCGCTTCCTCAATGAGCAGTTCTTC,NA,TRBJ2-1,NA,TRBV19
CASSPPDRNTEAFF,TGTGCCAGCAGCCCTCCCGACAGGAACACTGAAGCTTTCTTT,few,TRBJ1-1,NA,TRBV11-1
CSVPGQGDLNEQYF,TGCAGCGTTCCCGGGCAGGGGGATTTGAACGAGCAGTACTTC,NA,TRBJ2-7,TRBD1,TRBV29-1
CASSLAAGVDIQYF,TGCGCCAGCAGCTTGGCAGCGGGGGTTGACATTCAGTACTTC,NA,TRBJ2-4,TRBD2,TRBV5-1
CASMEGFGSGELFF,TGTGCCAGCATGGAGGGTTTCGGGTCCGGGGAGCTGTTTTTT,NA,TRBJ2-2,NA,TRBV27
CASSLGQGFYNEQFF,TGTGCCAGCAGCTTGGGACAGGGGTTCTACAATGAGCAGTTCTTC,NA,TRBJ2-1,TRBD1,TRBV7-3
CASSSGWTGAYGYTF,TGTGCCAGCAGTTCGGGATGGACAGGCGCCTATGGCTACACCTTC,NA,TRBJ1-2,TRBD1,TRBV27